What follows are 24 T cell receptor beta chains derived from one specimen sequenced in a study of blood T cell repertoires in COVID-19. TCRdb keeps only in-frame clones here, not all; method: immunoSEQ multiplex PCR. Of some 80,000 clones listed, about four fifths are singletons. Material: peripheral blood. These receptors all stem from a woman between 65 and 79 years old with acute or convalescent COVID-19.

This clone occurred once. V and J are TRBV2 and TRBJ2-1, with D tentatively TRBD1 (5 bases). Trimming shortened V by 5 bases and J by 6 bases, and 17 bases separated the two germline ends. Per the germline V gene, CDR1 is SNHLY and CDR2 is FYNNEI. The CDR3 is 15 amino acids. The CDR3 DNA is TGTGCCAGCAGTAATTCGGTAGGGGTCTTCAATGAGCAGTTCTTC. Protein product: CASSNSVGVFNEQFF.

V gene TRBV7-2 combines with J gene TRBJ1-1; 9 bases map to TRBD1. Unmatched junction bases numbered 8, after V lost 6 bases and J lost 3 bases. CDR1 SGHTA and CDR2 FQGNSA come from the germline V gene. The CDR3 sequence is 15 residues long. In nucleotides, the CDR3 is TGTGCCAGCAGTTTTACAGGGGGCGCACACACTGAAGCTTTCTTT. Translated: CASSFTGGAHTEAFF.

This clone was recorded a few times. The chain carries TRBV2 and TRBJ1-4; D might be TRBD1 (6 bases). The CDR3 spans 14 residues. V dropped 8 bases and J dropped 13 bases, with 23 bases sitting between them. Germline CDR1 and CDR2: SNHLY and FYNNEI. This chain's CDR3 is CASSSSPRQGRLFF. In nucleotides, the CDR3 is TGTGCCAGCTCCTCCTCCCCTCGTCAGGGGCGACTGTTTTTT.

The rearrangement joins TRBV3-1 (or the pseudogene TRBV3-2) to TRBJ2-6, with TRBD2 as a possible D gene (5 bases). V dropped 4 bases and J dropped 0 bases, with 19 bases sitting between them. CDR1 LGHDT and CDR2 YNNKEL come from the germline V gene (reference sequence). The length of the CDR3 is 19 residues. CDR3 sequence: CASSPLIKRRDSGANVLTF. Written as DNA, the CDR3 is TGTGCCAGCAGCCCCCTTATCAAGCGTCGGGACTCTGGGGCCAACGTCCTGACTTTC.

The gene calls are TRBV5-1 and TRBJ2-1; 10 bases map to TRBD2. The germline gives CDR1 SGHRS, CDR2 YFSETQ. The junction had 7 bases not matched to a gene; V was cut back by 4 bases and J by 3 bases. This CDR3 is 16 amino acids long. The chain's CDR3 is CASSMTTSGYYNEQFF. As DNA, the CDR3 is TGCGCCAGCAGCATGACGACTAGCGGGTACTACAATGAGCAGTTCTTC.

The J gene is TRBJ2-1, the V gene TRBV29-1; 11 bases fit TRBD1. V shed 6 bases and J 2 bases; nucleotides not matched to a gene: 9. The CDR3 is made up of 16 amino acids. Germline V gene data show CDR1 as SQVTM and CDR2 as ANQGSEA. For the CDR3, the DNA is TGCAGCGTGACACTTTGGACAGGGGGCGCCTACAATGAGCAGTTCTTC. It yields the protein CSVTLWTGGAYNEQFF.

The chain joins TRBV4-1 to TRBJ2-3; D is possibly TRBD1 (5 bases). Trimming cost V 1 base and J 4 bases, with 12 bases left between them. This CDR3 spans 15 amino acids. Germline CDR1 is MGHRA and CDR2 is YSYEKL. The CDR3 sequence is CASSQVGRVPDTQYF. CDR3 DNA: TGCGCCAGCAGCCAAGTGGGCAGGGTTCCAGATACGCAGTATTTT.

The rearrangement joins TRBV6-5 to TRBJ2-1, with a weak D call TRBD2 (6 bases). This CDR3 has 14 residues. CDR1 and CDR2 from the germline V gene are MNHEY and SVGAGI. Trimming took 7 bases from V and 0 from J, leaving 10 bases between them. This CDR3 reads CASIPTSSYNEQFF. DNA for the CDR3: TGTGCCAGCATTCCGACTAGCTCCTACAATGAGCAGTTCTTC.

J is TRBJ1-3 and V is TRBV6-5, with a tentative D call TRBD1 (6 bases). V lost 10 bases and J 1 base, leaving 8 bases between the germline ends. This CDR3 region has 12 residues. Germline V gives CDR1 MNHEY, CDR2 SVGAGI. The CDR3 reads CATQGSGNTIYF. As DNA, the CDR3 is TGTGCCACCCAGGGGTCTGGAAACACCATATATTTT.

This rearrangement joins TRBV14 to TRBJ2-7; possible D gene TRBD1, 6 bases. The CDR3 loop spans 14 amino acids. Looked up from germline, CDR1 is SGHDN and CDR2 is FVKESK. Trimming removed 4 bases at V and 2 bases at J, with 12 bases between. The CDR3 DNA follows: TGTGCCAGCAGCCTCTTAGGGGGTCCCTACGAGCAGTACTTC. It specifies CASSLLGGPYEQYF.

The J gene is TRBJ2-5, the V gene TRBV7-9, with D tentatively TRBD2 (6 bases). The CDR3 length is 13 residues. V lost 3 bases, J lost 3 bases, and 8 bases lay in between. Germline V gene lookup returns CDR1 SEHNR and CDR2 FQNEAQ (reference sequence). CDR3 amino acids: CASSFPGEETQYF. Written as DNA, the CDR3 is TGTGCCAGCAGCTTCCCGGGGGAAGAGACCCAGTACTTC.

The chain links TRBV6-6 to TRBJ2-7; D perhaps matches TRBD1 (6 bases). V was clipped by 5 bases and J by 0 bases, with 14 bases between them. The CDR3 has 15 residues. Germline loops: CDR1 MNHNY, CDR2 SVGAGI (reference sequence). DNA of the CDR3: TGTGCCAGCAGTGGCCGGGACACGGGCTCCTACGAGCAGTACTTC. This gives the protein CASSGRDTGSYEQYF.

This chain's CDR3 is CASSEYFGGRNNEQFF. The CDR3 DNA reads TGTGCCAGCAGTGAATATTTCGGCGGGAGGAATAATGAGCAGTTCTTC. The chain joins TRBV25-1 to TRBJ2-1; 8 bases fit TRBD2. The CDR3 loop spans 16 amino acids. V lost 0 bases to trimming and J lost 7 bases; unmatched junction nucleotides: 8. The germline CDR1 and CDR2 sequences are MGHDK and SYGVNS. Complete variable domain (other parts from reference TRBV25-1 and TRBJ2-1): EADIYQTPRYLVIGTGKKITLECSQTMGHDKMYWYQQDPGMELHLIHYSYGVNSTEKGDLSSESTVSRIRTEHFPLTLESARPSHTSQYLCASSEYFGGRNNEQFFGPGTRLTVL.

V and J are TRBV3-1 (or the pseudogene TRBV3-2) and TRBJ1-1; D unclear. The CDR3 has 12 amino acids. V was pared by 3 bases and J by 8 bases, with 10 bases between. The germline gives CDR1 LGHDT, CDR2 YNNKEL (reference sequence). The CDR3 loop is CASSQSRSEAFF. The DNA of the CDR3 is TGTGCCAGCAGCCAGTCCCGGAGCGAAGCTTTCTTT.

The chain joins TRBV14 to TRBJ1-3; D remains ambiguous. Germline CDR1 and CDR2: SGHDN and FVKESK. This CDR3 spans 16 amino acids. V lost 1 base to trimming and J lost 0 bases, with 10 bases between them. This CDR3 reads CASSQVHHLSGNTIYF. The DNA of the CDR3 is TGTGCCAGCAGCCAAGTACATCACCTCTCTGGAAACACCATATATTTT.

V gene TRBV10-2 combines with J gene TRBJ2-2, with 12 bases lining up with TRBD1. After removal of 6 bases from V and 0 bases from J, the junction contained 5 bases not matched to a gene. This CDR3 comprises 17 residues. In germline, CDR1 is WSHSY, CDR2 SAAADI. The CDR3 sequence is CASRRGTGGPNTGELFF. The DNA for the CDR3 is TGCGCCAGCAGACGCGGGACAGGGGGCCCGAACACCGGGGAGCTGTTTTTT.

J is TRBJ2-2 and V is TRBV11-3; 9 bases line up with TRBD1. Trimming took 5 bases from V and 2 from J; bases not matched to a gene: 3. Germline V CDR1 and CDR2: SGHNT, YENEEA. The CDR3 totals 15 residues. The DNA of the CDR3 is TGTGCCAGCAGCCGGACAGGGGCAAACACCGGGGAGCTGTTTTTT. Translation gives CASSRTGANTGELFF.

This clone was recorded many times. The rearrangement uses TRBV29-1 and TRBJ1-2; D may be TRBD1 (5 bases). V lost 4 bases to trimming and J lost 5 bases, with 17 bases between them. The germline CDR1 and CDR2 sequences are SQVTM and ANQGSEA. This CDR3 region has 14 residues. The DNA for the CDR3 is TGCAGCGTTGCTGTTCAGGGTGGAGTGTATGGCTACACCTTC. It yields the protein CSVAVQGGVYGYTF.

This clone was seen more than once but under ten times. The chain couples TRBV7-3 to TRBJ1-6; D not resolved. The CDR3 consists of 14 residues. Per germline, CDR1 SGHTA and CDR2 FQGTGA. Trimming stripped 1 base from V and 9 bases from J, with 10 bases between. The CDR3 is CASSLSPRGSPLHF. As DNA, the CDR3 is TGTGCCAGCAGCTTAAGTCCCCGCGGTTCACCCCTCCACTTT.

The V and J genes are TRBV25-1 and TRBJ2-2, with TRBD1 as a possible D gene (5 bases). CDR1 is MGHDK and CDR2 is SYGVNS in the germline V gene. V gave up 0 bases and J gave up 3 bases, with 14 bases separating them. This CDR3 contains 17 residues. The CDR3 sequence: CASSEYGGLGDTGELFF. The CDR3 coding sequence is TGTGCCAGCAGTGAATATGGCGGCCTAGGGGACACCGGGGAGCTGTTTTTT.

The rearrangement joins TRBV9 to TRBJ2-5, with 9 positions matching TRBD2. The CDR3 sequence is 15 residues long. V was clipped by 0 bases and J by 2 bases; unmatched bases: 2. Germline V lookup: CDR1 SGDLS, CDR2 YYNGEE. The CDR3, as DNA: TGTGCCAGCAGCGTAGCTCTAGCGGGGCAAGAGACCCAGTACTTC. Encoded protein: CASSVALAGQETQYF.

The chain has TRBV2 and TRBJ1-5, with D unclear. The CDR3 totals 16 residues. CDR1 is SNHLY and CDR2 is FYNNEI in the germline V gene. V shed 4 bases and J shed 8 bases, with 21 bases lying between them. CDR3 DNA sequence: TGTGCCAGCAGTGCAAACGGCGGCTTCACCGAGGAGCCCCAGCATTTT. It encodes CASSANGGFTEEPQHF.

The gene calls are TRBV21-1 and TRBJ2-7; the table gives TRBD1 as D, unverified against the DNA. TRBV21-1 is flagged as a pseudogene. This CDR3 has 18 residues. The CDR3 coding sequence is TGTGCCAGCAGCCCCCACAGGTTCCGGGTCCACAAGTCCCACGAGCAGTACTTC. Translation gives CASSPHRFRVHKSHEQYF.

V usage is TRBV5-6 and J usage is TRBJ1-6; weak D call: TRBD1 (5 bases). CDR1 is SGHDT and CDR2 is YYEEEE in the germline V gene. Trimming stripped 3 bases from V and 3 bases from J, with 13 bases between. The CDR3 spans 16 residues. Here the CDR3 DNA reads TGTGCCAGCAGCTCCAGGGCACAATTCTATAATTCACCCCTCCACTTT. It yields the protein CASSSRAQFYNSPLHF.